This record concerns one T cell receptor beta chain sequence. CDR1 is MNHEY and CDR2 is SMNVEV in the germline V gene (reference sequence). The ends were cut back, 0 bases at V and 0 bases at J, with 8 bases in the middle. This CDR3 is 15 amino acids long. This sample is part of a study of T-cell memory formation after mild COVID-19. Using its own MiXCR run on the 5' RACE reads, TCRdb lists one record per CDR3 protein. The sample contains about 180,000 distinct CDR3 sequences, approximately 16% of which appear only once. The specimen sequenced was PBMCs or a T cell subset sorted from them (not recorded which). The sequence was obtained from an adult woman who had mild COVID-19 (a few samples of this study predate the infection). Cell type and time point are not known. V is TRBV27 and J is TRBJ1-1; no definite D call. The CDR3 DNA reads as TGTGCCAGCAGTTTATCGCGGGGAGTGAACACTGAAGCTTTCTTT. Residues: CASSLSRGVNTEAFF.